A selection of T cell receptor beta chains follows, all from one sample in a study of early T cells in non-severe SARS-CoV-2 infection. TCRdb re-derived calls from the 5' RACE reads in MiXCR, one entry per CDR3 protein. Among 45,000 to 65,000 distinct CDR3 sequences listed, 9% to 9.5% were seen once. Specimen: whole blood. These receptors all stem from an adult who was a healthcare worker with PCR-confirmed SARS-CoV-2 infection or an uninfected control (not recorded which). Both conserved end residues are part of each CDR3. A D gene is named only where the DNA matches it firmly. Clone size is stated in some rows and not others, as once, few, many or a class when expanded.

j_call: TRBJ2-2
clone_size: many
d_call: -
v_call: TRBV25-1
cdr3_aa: CASSETTNTGELFF
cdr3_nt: TGTGCCAGCAGTGAAACGACTAACACCGGGGAGCTGTTTTTT

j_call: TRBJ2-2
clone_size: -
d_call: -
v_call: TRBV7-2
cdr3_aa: CASSFLLNTGELFF
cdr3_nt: TGTGCCAGCAGCTTTCTCCTCAACACCGGGGAGCTGTTTTTT

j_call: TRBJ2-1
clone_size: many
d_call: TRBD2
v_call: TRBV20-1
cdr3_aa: CSAGLGASGIKNEQFF
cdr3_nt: TGCAGTGCTGGGCTTGGTGCGAGCGGGATAAAGAATGAGCAGTTCTTC

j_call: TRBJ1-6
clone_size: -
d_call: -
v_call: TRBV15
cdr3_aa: CATSRGGWNSPLHF
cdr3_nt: TGTGCCACCAGCAGAGGTGGGTGGAATTCACCCCTCCACTTT

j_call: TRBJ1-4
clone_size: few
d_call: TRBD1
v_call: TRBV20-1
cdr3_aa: CSAGEMNRGHDEKLFF
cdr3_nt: TGCAGTGCCGGGGAGATGAACAGGGGGCATGATGAAAAACTGTTTTTT

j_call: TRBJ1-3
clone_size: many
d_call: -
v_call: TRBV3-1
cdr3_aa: CASSQQRLSGNTIYF
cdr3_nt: TGTGCCAGCAGCCAACAGCGTCTATCTGGAAACACCATATATTTT

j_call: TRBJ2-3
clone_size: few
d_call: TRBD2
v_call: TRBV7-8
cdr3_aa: CASSPKPSGSTDTQYF
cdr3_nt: TGTGCCAGCAGCCCGAAACCTAGCGGGAGCACAGATACGCAGTATTTT

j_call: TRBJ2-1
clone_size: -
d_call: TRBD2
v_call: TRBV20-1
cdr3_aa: CSARETSGNYNEQFF
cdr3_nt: TGCAGTGCTAGAGAAACTAGCGGGAACTACAATGAGCAGTTCTTC

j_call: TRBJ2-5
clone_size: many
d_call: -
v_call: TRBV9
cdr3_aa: CASSVAGQETQYF
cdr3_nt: TGTGCCAGCAGCGTTGCGGGCCAAGAGACCCAGTACTTC

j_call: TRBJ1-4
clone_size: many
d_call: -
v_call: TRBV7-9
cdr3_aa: CASSLSTSGEKLFF
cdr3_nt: TGTGCCAGCAGCTTATCAACTTCGGGGGAAAAACTGTTTTTT

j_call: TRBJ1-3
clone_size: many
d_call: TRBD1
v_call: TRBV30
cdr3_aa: CAWSRGQTGNTIYF
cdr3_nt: TGTGCCTGGAGCAGGGGGCAAACTGGAAACACCATATATTTT

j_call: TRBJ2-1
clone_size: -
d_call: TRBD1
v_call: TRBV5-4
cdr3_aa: CASSRQGADNEQFF
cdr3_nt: TGTGCCAGCAGTAGACAGGGGGCCGACAATGAGCAGTTCTTC

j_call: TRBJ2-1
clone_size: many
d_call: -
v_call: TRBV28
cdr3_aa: CASSLRVERVHEQFF
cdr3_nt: TGTGCCAGCAGTTTAAGGGTAGAACGGGTCCATGAGCAGTTCTTC

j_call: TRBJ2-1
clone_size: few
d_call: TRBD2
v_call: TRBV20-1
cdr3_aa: CSALGGGKSNEQFF
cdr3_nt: TGCAGTGCTCTTGGCGGGGGAAAAAGCAATGAGCAGTTCTTC

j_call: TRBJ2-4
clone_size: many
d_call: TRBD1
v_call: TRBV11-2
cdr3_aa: CASSLGLGQGSAKNIQYF
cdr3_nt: TGTGCCAGCAGCTTGGGACTGGGACAGGGGTCGGCCAAAAACATTCAGTACTTC

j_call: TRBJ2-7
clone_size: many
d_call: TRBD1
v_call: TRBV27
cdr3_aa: CASSLYRGDEQYF
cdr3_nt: TGTGCCAGCAGTTTATACAGGGGAGACGAGCAGTACTTC

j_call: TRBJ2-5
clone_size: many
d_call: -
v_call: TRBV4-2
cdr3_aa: CASSQDPRYQETQYF
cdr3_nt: TGTGCCAGCAGCCAAGACCCGAGGTACCAAGAGACCCAGTACTTC

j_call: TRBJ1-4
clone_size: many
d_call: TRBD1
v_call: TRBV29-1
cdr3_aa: CSVVMDREGKLFF
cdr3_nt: TGCAGCGTTGTAATGGACAGGGAGGGAAAACTGTTTTTT

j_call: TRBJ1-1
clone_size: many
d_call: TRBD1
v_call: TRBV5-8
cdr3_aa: CASPTWGTGASNTEAFF
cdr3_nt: TGTGCCAGCCCTACCTGGGGGACAGGGGCTTCCAACACTGAAGCTTTCTTT

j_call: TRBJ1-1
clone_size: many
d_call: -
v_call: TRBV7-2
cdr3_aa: CASSLNTGTDAFF
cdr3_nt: TGTGCCAGCAGCCTAAACACGGGAACCGATGCTTTCTTT

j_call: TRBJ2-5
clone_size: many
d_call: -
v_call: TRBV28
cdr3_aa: CASSLGQTQYF
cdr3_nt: TGTGCCAGCAGTTTGGGGCAGACCCAGTACTTC

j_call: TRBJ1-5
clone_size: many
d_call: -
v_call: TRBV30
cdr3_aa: CAWSTGMNQPQHF
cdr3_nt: TGTGCCTGGAGTACAGGGATGAATCAGCCCCAGCATTTT

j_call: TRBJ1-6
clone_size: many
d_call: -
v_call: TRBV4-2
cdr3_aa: CASSQDGAERNSPLHF
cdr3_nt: TGTGCCAGCAGCCAAGACGGGGCGGAGAGAAATTCACCCCTCCACTTT

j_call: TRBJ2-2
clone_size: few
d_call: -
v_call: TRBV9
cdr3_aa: CASSAAAFTGELFF
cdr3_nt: TGTGCCAGCAGCGCCGCCGCGTTCACCGGGGAGCTGTTTTTT

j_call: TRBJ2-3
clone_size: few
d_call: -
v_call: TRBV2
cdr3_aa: CASSERTYTDTQYF
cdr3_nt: TGTGCCAGCAGTGAACGCACCTACACAGATACGCAGTATTTT

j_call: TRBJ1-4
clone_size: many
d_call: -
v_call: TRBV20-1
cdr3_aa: CSAGRTRSGEKLFF
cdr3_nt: TGCAGTGCTGGTAGGACGCGAAGTGGTGAAAAACTGTTTTTT

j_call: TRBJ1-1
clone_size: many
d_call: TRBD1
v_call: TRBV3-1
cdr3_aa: CASSLLWTGEAFF
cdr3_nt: TGTGCCAGCAGCTTATTATGGACAGGCGAAGCTTTCTTT

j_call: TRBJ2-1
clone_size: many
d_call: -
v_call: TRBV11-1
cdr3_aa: CASSLRERRSSYNEQFF
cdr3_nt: TGTGCCAGCAGCTTACGAGAGCGGAGGAGCTCCTACAATGAGCAGTTCTTC

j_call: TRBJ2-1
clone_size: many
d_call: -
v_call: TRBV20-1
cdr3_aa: CSARDNRYLNNEQFF
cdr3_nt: TGCAGTGCTAGAGATAACCGTTACCTAAACAATGAGCAGTTCTTC

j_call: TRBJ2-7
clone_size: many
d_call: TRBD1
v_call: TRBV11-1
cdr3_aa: CASSYSDGTGYRLALEQYF
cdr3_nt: TGTGCCAGCAGTTACAGCGATGGGACAGGGTACAGATTGGCCCTCGAGCAGTACTTC

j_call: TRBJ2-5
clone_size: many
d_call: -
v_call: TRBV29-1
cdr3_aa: CSLYLRGVQTQYF
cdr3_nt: TGCAGCCTGTATCTCAGGGGTGTGCAGACCCAGTACTTC

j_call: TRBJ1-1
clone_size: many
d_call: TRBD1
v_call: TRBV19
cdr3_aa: CASDRGPNTEAFF
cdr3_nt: TGTGCCAGTGACAGGGGACCGAACACTGAAGCTTTCTTT

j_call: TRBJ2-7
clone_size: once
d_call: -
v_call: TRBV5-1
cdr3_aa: CASSPGGDNYEQYF
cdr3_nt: TGCGCCAGCAGCCCCGGAGGGGACAACTACGAGCAGTACTTC

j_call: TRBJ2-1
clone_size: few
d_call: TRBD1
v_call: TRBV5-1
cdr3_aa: CASSLGQGADEQFF
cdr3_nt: TGCGCCAGCAGCTTGGGACAGGGGGCCGATGAGCAGTTCTTC

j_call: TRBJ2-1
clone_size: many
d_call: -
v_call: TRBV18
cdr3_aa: CASSPQIAGSYNEQFF
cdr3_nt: TGTGCCAGCTCACCACAGATTGCCGGATCCTACAATGAGCAGTTCTTC

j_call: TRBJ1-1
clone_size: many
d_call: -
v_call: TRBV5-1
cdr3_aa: CASSLGGEAFF
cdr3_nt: TGCGCCAGCAGCTTGGGGGGTGAAGCTTTCTTT

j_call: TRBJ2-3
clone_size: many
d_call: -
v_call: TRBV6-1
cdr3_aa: CASSEVGGTQYF
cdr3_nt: TGTGCCAGCAGTGAAGTAGGAGGTACGCAGTATTTT

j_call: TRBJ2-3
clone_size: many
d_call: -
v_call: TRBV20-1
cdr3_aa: CSAPAGGRSTDTQYF
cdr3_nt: TGCAGTGCCCCCGCCGGGGGCCGAAGCACAGATACGCAGTATTTT

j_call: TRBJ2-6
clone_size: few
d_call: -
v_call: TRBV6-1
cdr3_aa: CASTLLGGANVLTF
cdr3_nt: TGTGCCAGCACCCTCTTGGGGGGGGCCAACGTCCTGACTTTC

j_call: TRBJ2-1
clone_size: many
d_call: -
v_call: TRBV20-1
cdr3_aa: CSARVIAVYNEQFF
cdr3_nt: TGCAGTGCTAGAGTGATAGCGGTATACAATGAGCAGTTCTTC

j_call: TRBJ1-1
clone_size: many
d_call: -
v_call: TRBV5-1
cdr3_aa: CASSLEFGITEAFF
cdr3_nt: TGCGCCAGCAGCTTGGAATTCGGTATCACTGAAGCTTTCTTT

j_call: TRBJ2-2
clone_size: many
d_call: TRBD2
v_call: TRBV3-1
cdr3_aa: CASSQDPSGGRDTGELFF
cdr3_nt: TGTGCCAGCAGCCAAGATCCTAGCGGGGGGCGGGACACCGGGGAGCTGTTTTTT

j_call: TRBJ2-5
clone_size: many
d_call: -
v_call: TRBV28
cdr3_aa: CATRTGAAWTQYF
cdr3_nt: TGTGCCACCAGGACGGGGGCCGCCTGGACCCAGTACTTC

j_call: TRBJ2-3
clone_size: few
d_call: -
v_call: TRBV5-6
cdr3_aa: CASSLGLDTQYF
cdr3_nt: TGTGCCAGCAGCTTGGGGTTGGATACGCAGTATTTT

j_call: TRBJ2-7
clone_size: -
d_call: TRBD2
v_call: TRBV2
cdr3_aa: CASSETSDYEQYF
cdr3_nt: TGTGCCAGCAGTGAAACTAGCGACTACGAGCAGTACTTC

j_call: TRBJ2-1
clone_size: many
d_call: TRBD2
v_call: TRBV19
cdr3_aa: CATQGLAGVGEQFF
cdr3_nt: TGTGCCACGCAGGGACTAGCGGGAGTGGGTGAGCAGTTCTTC

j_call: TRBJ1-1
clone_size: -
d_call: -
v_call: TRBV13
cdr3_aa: CASSFSMNTEAFF
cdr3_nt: TGTGCCAGCAGCTTTAGCATGAACACTGAAGCTTTCTTT

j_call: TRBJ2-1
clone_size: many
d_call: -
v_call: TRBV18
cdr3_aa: CASSPSEEQFF
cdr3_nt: TGTGCCAGCTCACCTTCCGAAGAGCAGTTCTTC

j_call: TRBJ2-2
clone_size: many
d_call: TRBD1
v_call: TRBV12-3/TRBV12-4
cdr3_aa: CASSLGTGYSGELFF
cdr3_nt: TGTGCCAGCAGTTTAGGGACAGGGTATTCCGGGGAGCTGTTTTTT

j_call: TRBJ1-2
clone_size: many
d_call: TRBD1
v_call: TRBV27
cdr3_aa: CASRDRGTYGYTF
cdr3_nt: TGTGCCAGCCGGGACAGGGGAACGTATGGCTACACCTTC

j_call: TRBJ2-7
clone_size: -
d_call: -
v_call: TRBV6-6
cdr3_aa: CASSFQGQGEQYF
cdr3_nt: TGTGCCAGCAGTTTCCAGGGCCAAGGCGAGCAGTACTTC

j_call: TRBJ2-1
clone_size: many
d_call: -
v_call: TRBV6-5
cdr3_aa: CASSYAGSNEQFF
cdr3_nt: TGTGCCAGCAGTTACGCGGGAAGCAATGAGCAGTTCTTC

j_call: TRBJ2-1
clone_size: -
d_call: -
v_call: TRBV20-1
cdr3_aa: CSARSPGRSYNEQFF
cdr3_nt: TGCAGTGCTAGAAGCCCAGGGCGGTCGTACAATGAGCAGTTCTTC

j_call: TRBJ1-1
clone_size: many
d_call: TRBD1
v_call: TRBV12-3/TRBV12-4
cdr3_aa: CASSPRGTGNTEAFF
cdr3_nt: TGTGCCAGCAGTCCCCGAGGGACAGGGAACACTGAAGCTTTCTTT

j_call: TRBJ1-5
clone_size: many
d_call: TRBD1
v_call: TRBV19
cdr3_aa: CASSTDGQGAIQPQHF
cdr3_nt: TGTGCCAGTAGTACCGACGGACAGGGGGCCATTCAGCCCCAGCATTTT